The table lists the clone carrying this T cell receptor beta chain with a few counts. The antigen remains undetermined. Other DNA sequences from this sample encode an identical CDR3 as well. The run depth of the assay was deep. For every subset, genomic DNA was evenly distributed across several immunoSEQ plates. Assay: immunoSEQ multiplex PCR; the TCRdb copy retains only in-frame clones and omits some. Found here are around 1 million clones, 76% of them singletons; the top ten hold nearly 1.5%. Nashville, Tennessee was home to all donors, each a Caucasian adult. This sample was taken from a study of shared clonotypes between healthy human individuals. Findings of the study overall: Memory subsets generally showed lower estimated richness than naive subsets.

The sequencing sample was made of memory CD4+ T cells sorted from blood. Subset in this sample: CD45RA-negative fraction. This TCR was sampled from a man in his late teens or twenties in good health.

CDR3 sequence: CASSPLQGKETQYF. In DNA form, the CDR3 reads TGCGCCAGCAGCCCGCTACAGGGAAAAGAGACCCAGTACTTC. This chain joins TRBV5-1 and TRBJ2-5, with D perhaps TRBD1 (6 bases). CDR3 length equals 14 residues. The V and J ends lost 4 bases and 3 bases respectively, with 13 bases between them. The germline CDR1 and CDR2 sequences are SGHRS and YFSETQ.